This entry lists 26 T cell receptor beta chains sequenced from one sample in a study of cytomegalovirus exposure and HLA in healthy donors. Profiling relied on immunoSEQ multiplex PCR, and the TCRdb table lists in-frame clones only, not all of them. This repertoire shows around 140,000 clones, 94% found once; its top ten account for approximately 2%. The source material was PBMCs. These receptors all come from a man aged 18-30 years in good health and CMV-seropositive.

The rearrangement links TRBV5-6 to TRBJ2-2, with D perhaps TRBD2 (6 bases). Germline CDR1 is SGHDT and CDR2 is YYEEEE. Trimming shortened V by 4 bases and J by 2 bases, and 18 bases separated the two germline ends. This CDR3 is built from 17 residues. The CDR3 sequence is CASSPAEGKGNTGELFF. CDR3 DNA: TGTGCCAGCAGCCCAGCGGAGGGAAAGGGAAACACCGGGGAGCTGTTTTTT. Looking up the rest from reference TRBV5-6 and TRBJ2-2 gives the full variable domain: DAGVTQSPTHLIKTRGQQVTLRCSPKSGHDTVSWYQQALGQGPQFIFQYYEEEERQRGNFPDRFSGHQFPNYSSELNVNALLLGDSALYLCASSPAEGKGNTGELFFGEGSRLTVL.

The rearrangement uses TRBV5-5 and TRBJ2-1; TRBD1 agrees at 7 bases. This CDR3 region has 15 residues. V lost 2 bases and J lost 1; bases outside the gene matches: 3. The V gene's germline CDR1 is SGHKS and CDR2 YYEKEE (reference sequence). CDR3 residues: CASSLGGASYNEQFF. The CDR3 DNA reads as TGTGCCAGCAGCTTAGGGGGCGCATCCTACAATGAGCAGTTCTTC. Full variable domain (rest looked up from reference TRBV5-5 and TRBJ2-1): DAGVTQSPTHLIKTRGQQVTLRCSPISGHKSVSWYQQVLGQGPQFIFQYYEKEERGRGNFPDRFSARQFPNYSSELNVNALLLGDSALYLCASSLGGASYNEQFFGPGTRLTVL.

The chain's CDR3 is CASHLEGTSLSLGDTGELFF. The CDR3 DNA follows: TGTGCCAGTCACCTTGAGGGGACATCCCTAAGCCTGGGGGACACCGGGGAGCTGTTTTTT. This chain links TRBV2 with TRBJ2-2; weak D call: TRBD1 (6 bases). The V and J ends lost 9 bases and 3 bases respectively, with 32 bases between them. The CDR3 loop spans 20 amino acids. Germline V gives CDR1 SNHLY, CDR2 FYNNEI.

The rearrangement joins TRBV9 to TRBJ1-6, with no clear D. Germline-derived CDR1 and CDR2 are SGDLS and YYNGEE. V lost 4 bases and J 11 bases, leaving 19 bases between the germline ends. This CDR3 has 15 amino acids. CDR3 protein: CASSPHPSVEAPLHF. The CDR3 DNA reads as TGTGCCAGCAGCCCCCACCCTTCGGTTGAGGCACCCCTCCACTTT.

The CDR3 region has the DNA TGTGCCAGCAGCTCCCCGGGGGGAGCCAAAAACATTCAGTACTTC. Protein sequence: CASSSPGGAKNIQYF. The chain couples TRBV5-8 to TRBJ2-4; 7 bases match TRBD2. Trimming at V came to 3 bases and at J to 0 bases, leaving 3 bases not matched to a gene. Germline CDR1 SGHTS, CDR2 YDEGEE. The CDR3 covers 15 residues.

V and J are TRBV5-1 and TRBJ2-3; 7 nucleotides line up with TRBD2. J gave up 0 bases and V 6 bases, and 16 bases lay outside the gene matches. The CDR3 is 18 residues long. In germline, CDR1 is SGHRS, CDR2 YFSETQ. CDR3 loop: CASTLPASFSGSTDTQYF. The CDR3 coding sequence is TGCGCCAGCACCTTACCAGCCTCTTTTAGCGGGAGCACAGATACGCAGTATTTT.

The rearrangement joins TRBV30 to TRBJ1-2, with 9 bases that match TRBD1. This CDR3 is 13 amino acids long. V lost 3 bases to trimming and J lost 8 bases; unmatched junction nucleotides: 7. Germline assignment: CDR1 GTSNPN and CDR2 SVGIG (reference sequence). DNA of the CDR3: TGTGCCTGGAGCGGGACAGGGATTAGAGGCTACACCTTC. Translated: CAWSGTGIRGYTF.

V is TRBV28 and J is TRBJ1-6; D is uncertain. CDR3 length: 16 residues. Germline V CDR1 and CDR2: MDHEN, SYDVKM. V gave up 4 bases and J gave up 0 bases, with 10 bases separating them. The CDR3 coding sequence is TGTGCCAGCAGTTCGCCCCATAGCTCCTATAATTCACCCCTCCACTTT. It yields the protein CASSSPHSSYNSPLHF.

The table lists this clone with a count of one. The genes are TRBV13 and TRBJ2-1; 9 bases fit TRBD2. The CDR3 is 18 residues long. The germline V gene encodes CDR1 PRHDT and CDR2 FYEKMQ (reference sequence). The J segment lost 0 bases and the V segment lost 2 bases, leaving 8 bases of the junction unmatched. The CDR3 bases are TGTGCCAGCAGCTTACAGCTAGCGGGACTCTTCTCCTACAATGAGCAGTTCTTC. Amino acids: CASSLQLAGLFSYNEQFF.

The chain couples TRBV11-2 to TRBJ2-5, with 7 bases that match TRBD1. Germline CDR1 reads SGHAT; CDR2 reads FQNNGV. J lost 2 bases, V lost 5 bases, and 5 bases had no gene match. The CDR3 has 14 residues. The DNA for the CDR3 is TGTGCCAGCAGCATTGGGACAGAACAAGAGACCCAGTACTTC. This sequence encodes CASSIGTEQETQYF.

The chain employs TRBV15 and TRBJ2-7; 9 positions agree with TRBD1. The CDR3 sequence is 16 residues long. Trimming took 5 bases from V and 3 from J; bases not matched to a gene: 11. Germline CDR1 and CDR2: LNHNV and YYDKDF (reference sequence). The CDR3 sequence is CATSSGTGTALYEQYF. DNA of the CDR3: TGTGCCACCAGCTCAGGGACAGGGACGGCCCTCTACGAGCAGTACTTC.

The chain has TRBV7-8 and TRBJ2-1, with 7 bases identical to TRBD2. Germline lookup yields CDR1 SGHVS and CDR2 FQNEAQ. The CDR3 contains 17 residues. The V gene end was trimmed by 0 bases and the J gene end by 9 bases; junction bases not matched to a gene: 14. The CDR3 spells CASSLAQVPSGGSEQFF. CDR3 DNA: TGTGCCAGCAGCTTAGCTCAGGTCCCTAGCGGTGGAAGTGAGCAGTTCTTC.

The chain joins TRBV11-2 to TRBJ2-7, with D possibly matching TRBD1 (6 bases). CDR3 length equals 16 residues. Per germline, CDR1 SGHAT and CDR2 FQNNGV. V shed 0 bases and J shed 5 bases, with 17 bases lying between them. In nucleotides, the CDR3 is TGTGCCAGCAGCTTAGATACAGGGTCTTTGGTTGACGAGCAGTACTTC. This translates into CASSLDTGSLVDEQYF. Looking up the rest from reference TRBV11-2 and TRBJ2-7 gives the full variable domain: EAGVAQSPRYKIIEKRQSVAFWCNPISGHATLYWYQQILGQGPKLLIQFQNNGVVDDSQLPKDRFSAERLKGVDSTLKIQPAKLEDSAVYLCASSLDTGSLVDEQYFGPGTRLTVT.

The chain couples TRBV15 to TRBJ2-7; D possibly corresponds to TRBD1 (5 bases). V lost 3 bases and J 1 base, leaving 7 bases between the germline ends. The V gene's germline CDR1 is LNHNV and CDR2 YYDKDF (reference sequence). This CDR3 contains 13 residues. The CDR3 protein is CATSRDTSYEQYF. CDR3 in DNA: TGTGCCACCAGCAGGGACACTTCCTACGAGCAGTACTTC.

This rearrangement joins TRBV28 to TRBJ1-5, with no clear D. This CDR3 has 14 residues. Germline V gene lookup returns CDR1 MDHEN and CDR2 SYDVKM. Between the trimmed V and J ends, which lost 4 bases and 3 bases, there was a span of 10 bases. CDR3 in DNA: TGTGCCAGCAGTTCTAGGAGGGACAATCAGCCCCAGCATTTT. This translates into CASSSRRDNQPQHF.

The J gene is TRBJ1-4, the V gene TRBV11-2; D gene unclear. This CDR3 spans 15 amino acids. CDR1 is SGHAT, CDR2 FQNNGV, per germline. The V gene lost 0 bases and the J gene lost 4 bases, with 9 bases spanning the gap. CDR3 bases: TGTGCCAGCAGCTTAGATCGGGGTATTAATGAAAAACTGTTTTTT. Protein: CASSLDRGINEKLFF.

This clone appeared a single time. This chain links TRBV5-1 with TRBJ2-2, with D possibly matching TRBD1 (6 bases). V lost 1 base and J 1 base, leaving 14 bases between the germline ends. This CDR3 comprises 17 residues. CDR1 is SGHRS, CDR2 YFSETQ, per germline. The DNA for the CDR3 is TGCGCCAGCAGCTTGAGAGGTAGGACAGTGAACACCGGGGAGCTGTTTTTT. Protein product: CASSLRGRTVNTGELFF.

V usage is TRBV6-5 and J usage is TRBJ2-5; 8 bases fit TRBD1. The V gene's germline CDR1 is MNHEY and CDR2 SVGAGI. The CDR3 extends over 15 amino acids. V was pared by 6 bases and J by 2 bases, with 8 bases of the junction left unmatched. In DNA, the CDR3 is TGTGCCAGCAGGTCGGGACAGGTTGGACAAGAGACCCAGTACTTC. Its translation: CASRSGQVGQETQYF.

This chain joins TRBV2 and TRBJ2-2; 7 positions match TRBD2. The CDR3 totals 15 residues. Germline V gene lookup returns CDR1 SNHLY and CDR2 FYNNEI. With V trimmed by 8 bases and J by 1 base, 7 bases remained unmatched. CDR3 amino acids: CASSASGKNTGELFF. In DNA form, the CDR3 reads TGTGCCAGCTCGGCTAGCGGAAAGAACACCGGGGAGCTGTTTTTT.

This chain uses TRBV9 with TRBJ2-5, with 7 positions matching TRBD1. The CDR3 runs to 15 residues. Germline CDR1 and CDR2: SGDLS and YYNGEE. Trimming cost V 0 bases and J 5 bases; bases outside gene matches: 7. The CDR3 loop is CASSVVGTGVETQYF. CDR3 bases: TGTGCCAGCAGCGTAGTCGGTACAGGGGTGGAGACCCAGTACTTC.

This clone was detected only once. The V gene is TRBV27, the J gene TRBJ1-2; D gene ambiguous. The CDR3 is 13 residues long. CDR1 and CDR2 (germline): MNHEY, SMNVEV (reference sequence). V lost 0 bases and J 8 bases, leaving 10 bases between the germline ends. The CDR3 loop is CASSLSQLGGYTF. CDR3 DNA: TGTGCCAGCAGTTTATCTCAGCTAGGCGGCTACACCTTC.

The chain combines TRBV5-1 with TRBJ2-1; TRBD2 aligns across 9 bases. CDR3 length: 17 amino acids. Germline assignment: CDR1 SGHRS and CDR2 YFSETQ. The ends lost 0 bases at V and 3 bases at J; junction bases unmatched: 7. CDR3 region: CASSLEGAGGGYNEQFF. The CDR3 nucleotides are TGCGCCAGCAGCTTGGAAGGGGCGGGAGGGGGCTACAATGAGCAGTTCTTC. Full variable domain (remainder filled in from reference TRBV5-1 and TRBJ2-1): KAGVTQTPRYLIKTRGQQVTLSCSPISGHRSVSWYQQTPGQGLQFLFEYFSETQRNKGNFPGRFSGRQFSNSRSEMNVSTLELGDSALYLCASSLEGAGGGYNEQFFGPGTRLTVL.

The chain couples TRBV7-8 to TRBJ2-3; TRBD2 is a possible D gene (6 bases). The CDR3 spans 17 residues. The germline gives CDR1 SGHVS, CDR2 FQNEAQ. With 2 bases removed from V and 0 bases from J, the gap between germline ends came to 15 bases. The CDR3 coding sequence is TGTGCCAGCAGCTTAATCCCCTCTAGCGCTAGCACAGATACGCAGTATTTT. It yields the protein CASSLIPSSASTDTQYF.

V is TRBV13 and J is TRBJ2-1; 10 nucleotides agree with TRBD2. Germline CDR1 is PRHDT and CDR2 is FYEKMQ (reference sequence). Germline trimming cut 5 bases from V and 9 bases from J; bases unmatched to any gene: 16. This CDR3 is built from 17 residues. The CDR3 protein is CASSRVMASGSWGEQFF. As DNA, the CDR3 is TGTGCCAGCAGCCGTGTCATGGCTAGCGGGAGTTGGGGTGAGCAGTTCTTC.

This rearrangement joins TRBV9 to TRBJ2-3, with 8 bases fitting TRBD2. Germline CDR1 SGDLS, CDR2 YYNGEE. V gave up 0 bases and J gave up 6 bases; unmatched junction bases: 12. The CDR3 consists of 17 residues. The DNA of the CDR3 is TGTGCCAGCAGCGTAGTTCGGGGGGGAGGCTTAGAGGATACGCAGTATTTT. Translating it yields CASSVVRGGGLEDTQYF.

J is TRBJ2-7 and V is TRBV9; 8 bases map to TRBD1. V lost 4 bases to trimming and J lost 2 bases; unmatched junction nucleotides: 11. Germline V gene sequence: CDR1 SGDLS, CDR2 YYNGEE. The CDR3 loop spans 16 amino acids. The CDR3 spells CASSTTGGTFPYEQYF. DNA for the CDR3: TGTGCCAGCAGCACTACAGGGGGAACCTTTCCCTACGAGCAGTACTTC.